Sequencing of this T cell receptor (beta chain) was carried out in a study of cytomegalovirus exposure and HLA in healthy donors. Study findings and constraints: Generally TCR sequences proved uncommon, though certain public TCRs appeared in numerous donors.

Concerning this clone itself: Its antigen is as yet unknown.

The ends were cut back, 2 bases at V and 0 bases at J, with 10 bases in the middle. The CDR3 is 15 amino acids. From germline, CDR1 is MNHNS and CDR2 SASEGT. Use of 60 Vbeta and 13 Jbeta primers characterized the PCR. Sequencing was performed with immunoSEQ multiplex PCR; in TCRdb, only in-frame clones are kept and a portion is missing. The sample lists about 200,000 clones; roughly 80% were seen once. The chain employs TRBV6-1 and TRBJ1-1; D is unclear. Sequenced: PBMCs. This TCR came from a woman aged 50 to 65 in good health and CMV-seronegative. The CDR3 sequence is CASSEIGLMNTEAFF. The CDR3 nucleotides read TGTGCCAGCAGTGAAATAGGACTAATGAACACTGAAGCTTTCTTT.